The TCR beta chain described here comes from a study of long-term antiretroviral therapy in people with HIV. The study's findings and limits: CDR3 length ranges were narrower in HIV repertoires than in controls.

Germline CDR1 is MNHEY and CDR2 is SMNVEV (reference sequence). This CDR3 is 15 amino acids long. V lost 0 bases, J lost 2 bases, and 8 bases lay in between. A minimum of one pre-ART and two post-ART PBMC samples existed for each donor. Version v3.0 of the immunoSEQ assay was performed at survey level. The method was immunoSEQ multiplex PCR; TCRdb's version includes in-frame clones alone and lacks a portion of them. The table has more than 25,000 clones, 85% to 90% seen once. A word on this clone: Antigen unknown.

Material: unsorted PBMCs, obtained 1.8 years after starting antiretroviral therapy. This clonotype was obtained from a woman between 18 and 29 years old with HIV. The V call is TRBV27, the J call TRBJ1-5; D is uncertain. The CDR3 region has the DNA TGTGCCAGCAGTTTATCAACCGGGGGCAATCAGCCCCAGCATTTT. Amino acid sequence: CASSLSTGGNQPQHF.